Listed below are T cell receptor beta chains from one sample, sequenced in a study of T-cell reconstitution after alpha-beta-depleted transplantation in children. TCRdb called the PCR reads again in MiXCR, with one record for every CDR3 protein. The table includes a few hundred thousand distinct CDR3 sequences, around 7.3% detected once. The sample consisted of peripheral blood, taken 360 days after TCRalphabeta/CD19-depleted stem cell transplant. The receptors here all came from a female patient between 2 and 15 years old who had a stem cell transplant for Fanconi anemia, so the T cells may come from the graft donor. Each CDR3 is given with its conserved first and last residue. A D gene is named only where the DNA matches it firmly. Size tells how often a clone was seen (once, few, many) or the class of an expanded clone, and some rows leave it out.

CDR3 DNA: TGTGCCAGCAGGGGAGGGGACTCCTACAATGAGCAGTTCTTC
CDR3 protein: CASRGGDSYNEQFF
V gene: TRBV25-1
clone size: .
D gene: TRBD2
J gene: TRBJ2-1

CDR3 DNA: TGTGCCAGCACCCCGGGACTAACCAATGAGCAGTTCTTC
CDR3 protein: CASTPGLTNEQFF
V gene: TRBV2
clone size: many
D gene: TRBD2
J gene: TRBJ2-1

CDR3 DNA: TGCGCCAGCAGCTTTTTTTCGGCAAGCTCCTACAATGAGCAGTTCTTC
CDR3 protein: CASSFFSASSYNEQFF
V gene: TRBV5-1
clone size: many
D gene: .
J gene: TRBJ2-1

CDR3 DNA: TGTGCCTGGAGTATGTTTCAGGGATACACTGAAGCTTTCTTT
CDR3 protein: CAWSMFQGYTEAFF
V gene: TRBV30
clone size: .
D gene: .
J gene: TRBJ1-1

CDR3 DNA: TGTGCCAGCAGCGCAACTAGCGGGGGTACGGTGTTCACAGATACGCAGTATTTT
CDR3 protein: CASSATSGGTVFTDTQYF
V gene: TRBV11-1
clone size: few
D gene: TRBD2
J gene: TRBJ2-3

CDR3 DNA: TGTGCCAGCAGAACCAGGGGATACACTGAAGCTTTCTTT
CDR3 protein: CASRTRGYTEAFF
V gene: TRBV6-1
clone size: .
D gene: .
J gene: TRBJ1-1

CDR3 DNA: TGCAGCGTTTCCGGGCGGCACACAGATACGCAGTATTTT
CDR3 protein: CSVSGRHTDTQYF
V gene: TRBV29-1
clone size: many
D gene: .
J gene: TRBJ2-3

CDR3 DNA: TGCGCCAGCAGCTGGACGGCCCCCCAAGAGACCCAGTACTTC
CDR3 protein: CASSWTAPQETQYF
V gene: TRBV5-1
clone size: .
D gene: .
J gene: TRBJ2-5

CDR3 DNA: TGTGCCAGCTCACAGGAGAGGGGGACAGGCAAGGCAAATACGCAGTATTTT
CDR3 protein: CASSQERGTGKANTQYF
V gene: TRBV18
clone size: .
D gene: TRBD1
J gene: TRBJ2-3

CDR3 DNA: TGCAGTGCTAGAGATTGGGGGCGCGGGAACACCGGGGAGCTGTTTTTT
CDR3 protein: CSARDWGRGNTGELFF
V gene: TRBV20-1
clone size: many
D gene: .
J gene: TRBJ2-2

CDR3 DNA: TGTGCCAGCAGCTCCGTAGGACAGGGTACTGGGGCCAACGTCCTGACTTTC
CDR3 protein: CASSSVGQGTGANVLTF
V gene: TRBV7-9
clone size: few
D gene: TRBD1
J gene: TRBJ2-6

CDR3 DNA: TGTGCCAGCAGTTACTCGCAGTTCCCCTACAATGAGCAGTTCTTC
CDR3 protein: CASSYSQFPYNEQFF
V gene: TRBV6-2/TRBV6-3
clone size: many
D gene: .
J gene: TRBJ2-1

CDR3 DNA: TGTGCCAGCAGCCCCCCCCCAGGGGGGAGCACTGAAGCTTTCTTT
CDR3 protein: CASSPPPGGSTEAFF
V gene: TRBV11-2
clone size: many
D gene: TRBD1
J gene: TRBJ1-1

CDR3 DNA: TGTGCCAGCAGTTACGGGACAGTCTATGGCTACACCTTC
CDR3 protein: CASSYGTVYGYTF
V gene: TRBV12-3/TRBV12-4
clone size: few
D gene: TRBD1
J gene: TRBJ1-2

CDR3 DNA: TGTGCCAGCAAGGATCCCTACTACGAGCAGTACTTC
CDR3 protein: CASKDPYYEQYF
V gene: TRBV2
clone size: few
D gene: .
J gene: TRBJ2-7

CDR3 DNA: TGTGCCAGCAGCTTAGCTGATCGGAAGTGGTACTTC
CDR3 protein: CASSLADRKWYF
V gene: TRBV7-9
clone size: few
D gene: .
J gene: TRBJ2-7

CDR3 DNA: TGTGCCAGCAGTTACTCCGTTAATGAAAAACTGTTTTTT
CDR3 protein: CASSYSVNEKLFF
V gene: TRBV6-5
clone size: few
D gene: .
J gene: TRBJ1-4

CDR3 DNA: TGCGCCAGCAGCCAAGGTTGGGGGGGCCTAATCCCCGGGGAGCTGTTTTTT
CDR3 protein: CASSQGWGGLIPGELFF
V gene: TRBV4-3
clone size: many
D gene: .
J gene: TRBJ2-2

CDR3 DNA: TGTGCCAGCAGCATAACAGGGGGCAATTCACCCCTCCACTTT
CDR3 protein: CASSITGGNSPLHF
V gene: TRBV28
clone size: many
D gene: TRBD1
J gene: TRBJ1-6

CDR3 DNA: TGTGCCAGCAGCCCCAGGGTGGCGGCTACGCAGTATTTT
CDR3 protein: CASSPRVAATQYF
V gene: TRBV7-9
clone size: many
D gene: .
J gene: TRBJ2-3

CDR3 DNA: TGCAGCGCTGGAGGGAGGGGCACTGAAGCTTTCTTT
CDR3 protein: CSAGGRGTEAFF
V gene: TRBV29-1
clone size: many
D gene: .
J gene: TRBJ1-1

CDR3 DNA: TGTGCCAGCAGCTTGTTTAGCGGTAGCACAGATACGCAGTATTTT
CDR3 protein: CASSLFSGSTDTQYF
V gene: TRBV7-2
clone size: many
D gene: .
J gene: TRBJ2-3

CDR3 DNA: TGTGCCAGCAGCCCCAGGGGCAGCTTCTACAATGAGCAGTTCTTC
CDR3 protein: CASSPRGSFYNEQFF
V gene: TRBV14
clone size: many
D gene: .
J gene: TRBJ2-1

CDR3 DNA: TGTGCCAGCAGCCCCCCCACGGGTTACACCGGGGAGCTGTTTTTT
CDR3 protein: CASSPPTGYTGELFF
V gene: TRBV9
clone size: many
D gene: .
J gene: TRBJ2-2

CDR3 DNA: TGTGCCAGTAGTCGGGCTGCTGCGGGGGTGAACACCGGGGAGCTGTTTTTT
CDR3 protein: CASSRAAAGVNTGELFF
V gene: TRBV19
clone size: .
D gene: TRBD2
J gene: TRBJ2-2

CDR3 DNA: TGTGCCAGCAGTCAACAGGGGTGGGGTAGCAATGAGCAGTTCTTC
CDR3 protein: CASSQQGWGSNEQFF
V gene: TRBV6-1
clone size: .
D gene: TRBD1
J gene: TRBJ2-1

CDR3 DNA: TGTGCCAGCAGTCCCCGGACCTATGGCTACACCTTC
CDR3 protein: CASSPRTYGYTF
V gene: TRBV28
clone size: few
D gene: .
J gene: TRBJ1-2

CDR3 DNA: TGCAGTGCTAGAGTATATAGCCGGAACACTGAAGCTTTCTTT
CDR3 protein: CSARVYSRNTEAFF
V gene: TRBV20-1
clone size: .
D gene: .
J gene: TRBJ1-1

CDR3 DNA: TGCGCCAGCAGCCACCCGGGAGCGAGCACAGATACGCAGTATTTT
CDR3 protein: CASSHPGASTDTQYF
V gene: TRBV5-1
clone size: many
D gene: .
J gene: TRBJ2-3

CDR3 DNA: TGTGCCATCCTTGGTGAAGCTTTCTTT
CDR3 protein: CAILGEAFF
V gene: TRBV10-3
clone size: few
D gene: .
J gene: TRBJ1-1

CDR3 DNA: TGCGCCAGCAGCTTGGAAAGGGGAGGAGGAACTGAAGCTTTCTTT
CDR3 protein: CASSLERGGGTEAFF
V gene: TRBV5-1
clone size: many
D gene: .
J gene: TRBJ1-1

CDR3 DNA: TGCGCCAGCAGCTTGTTGAGCGGGAGGTCTAGCACAGATACGCAGTATTTT
CDR3 protein: CASSLLSGRSSTDTQYF
V gene: TRBV5-1
clone size: many
D gene: TRBD2
J gene: TRBJ2-3

CDR3 DNA: TGCGCCAGCAGCTCCGGGACACTCACTGAAGCTTTCTTT
CDR3 protein: CASSSGTLTEAFF
V gene: TRBV5-1
clone size: many
D gene: .
J gene: TRBJ1-1

CDR3 DNA: TGTGCCAGTAGAGACAGATCCTATGGCTACACCTTC
CDR3 protein: CASRDRSYGYTF
V gene: TRBV7-6
clone size: few
D gene: .
J gene: TRBJ1-2

CDR3 DNA: TGTGCCAGCTCACCGAAGCGGGGGGACCCCTACAATGAGCAGTTCTTC
CDR3 protein: CASSPKRGDPYNEQFF
V gene: TRBV18
clone size: many
D gene: TRBD2
J gene: TRBJ2-1

CDR3 DNA: TGTGCCAGCAGCCCCCTTGCAGTACGCGGGGGATCGAACACCGGGGAGCTGTTTTTT
CDR3 protein: CASSPLAVRGGSNTGELFF
V gene: TRBV12-3/TRBV12-4
clone size: many
D gene: TRBD2
J gene: TRBJ2-2

CDR3 DNA: TGCGCCAGCAGCCGCATGGACAGAGGTTACGAGCAGTACTTC
CDR3 protein: CASSRMDRGYEQYF
V gene: TRBV5-1
clone size: many
D gene: .
J gene: TRBJ2-7

CDR3 DNA: TGTGCCAGCAGCTTGGTAAGGGCCCTTGGGGAGCAGTACTTC
CDR3 protein: CASSLVRALGEQYF
V gene: TRBV5-5
clone size: .
D gene: .
J gene: TRBJ2-7

CDR3 DNA: TGTGCCAGCAGTTTACCCGGGTGGGGCTACACCTTC
CDR3 protein: CASSLPGWGYTF
V gene: TRBV27
clone size: many
D gene: .
J gene: TRBJ1-2

CDR3 DNA: TGCAGTGCTAGCCGAGTTGGAGCGACAGATACGCAGTATTTT
CDR3 protein: CSASRVGATDTQYF
V gene: TRBV20-1
clone size: many
D gene: .
J gene: TRBJ2-3

CDR3 DNA: TGCGCCAGCAGTTTCAGGGGGAGGGACACTGAAGCTTTCTTT
CDR3 protein: CASSFRGRDTEAFF
V gene: TRBV5-1
clone size: many
D gene: TRBD1
J gene: TRBJ1-1

CDR3 DNA: TGCAGTGCTAGGGACCTTTGGGAGCAGTTCTTC
CDR3 protein: CSARDLWEQFF
V gene: TRBV20-1
clone size: many
D gene: .
J gene: TRBJ2-1

CDR3 DNA: TGTGCCAGCAAACTAAGGGAGACAGGAAGCAATCAGCCCCAGCATTTT
CDR3 protein: CASKLRETGSNQPQHF
V gene: TRBV7-2
clone size: many
D gene: .
J gene: TRBJ1-5

CDR3 DNA: TGTGCCAGCAGTTTTAATAGACAGAAGAATTCACCCCTCCACTTT
CDR3 protein: CASSFNRQKNSPLHF
V gene: TRBV28
clone size: .
D gene: .
J gene: TRBJ1-6

CDR3 DNA: TGTGCCAGCAGCTCCGGACCCCCGAGGGCCTACAATGAGCAGTTCTTC
CDR3 protein: CASSSGPPRAYNEQFF
V gene: TRBV5-6
clone size: .
D gene: .
J gene: TRBJ2-1

CDR3 DNA: TGCAGTGCCGCCCGGACAGGGGCCCCCACTGAAGCTTTCTTT
CDR3 protein: CSAARTGAPTEAFF
V gene: TRBV20-1
clone size: few
D gene: TRBD1
J gene: TRBJ1-1

CDR3 DNA: TGTGCCAGCAGTCAGACAGGGGGGTATTCACCCCTCCACTTT
CDR3 protein: CASSQTGGYSPLHF
V gene: TRBV11-2
clone size: few
D gene: TRBD1
J gene: TRBJ1-6

CDR3 DNA: TGTGCCAGCAGAGGGTCGGGGCCCCTCCGGGACACCATATATTTT
CDR3 protein: CASRGSGPLRDTIYF
V gene: TRBV6-5
clone size: many
D gene: .
J gene: TRBJ1-3

CDR3 DNA: TGTGCCAGCAGCTTATTTGGAACTCTACTAAGGGGAGCTTTCTTT
CDR3 protein: CASSLFGTLLRGAFF
V gene: TRBV7-2
clone size: many
D gene: .
J gene: TRBJ1-1

CDR3 DNA: TGTGCCAGTGGGGTCCCTGGGGCCAACGTCCTGACTTTC
CDR3 protein: CASGVPGANVLTF
V gene: TRBV19
clone size: few
D gene: .
J gene: TRBJ2-6

CDR3 DNA: TGTGCCAGCAGTCCGGCCACCCTGAGACCCACTGAAGCTTTCTTT
CDR3 protein: CASSPATLRPTEAFF
V gene: TRBV12-3/TRBV12-4
clone size: many
D gene: .
J gene: TRBJ1-1

CDR3 DNA: TGTGCCAGCAGTTTAGCCGGACAGGTGTGGGGGACCCAGTACTTC
CDR3 protein: CASSLAGQVWGTQYF
V gene: TRBV12-3/TRBV12-4
clone size: many
D gene: TRBD1
J gene: TRBJ2-5

CDR3 DNA: TGTGCCAGCAACGCGGCTCTAGCGGGGGGGCTCAGCTCCTACAATGAGCAGTTCTTC
CDR3 protein: CASNAALAGGLSSYNEQFF
V gene: TRBV9
clone size: .
D gene: TRBD2
J gene: TRBJ2-1

CDR3 DNA: TGTGCCACCGCCCGAAGGTTCGGCGAGGCAGATACGCAGTATTTT
CDR3 protein: CATARRFGEADTQYF
V gene: TRBV15
clone size: many
D gene: .
J gene: TRBJ2-3

CDR3 DNA: TGTGCCAGCATCCCAGGGACAGATAGGGAGGAGACCCAGTACTTC
CDR3 protein: CASIPGTDREETQYF
V gene: TRBV7-6
clone size: .
D gene: TRBD1
J gene: TRBJ2-5